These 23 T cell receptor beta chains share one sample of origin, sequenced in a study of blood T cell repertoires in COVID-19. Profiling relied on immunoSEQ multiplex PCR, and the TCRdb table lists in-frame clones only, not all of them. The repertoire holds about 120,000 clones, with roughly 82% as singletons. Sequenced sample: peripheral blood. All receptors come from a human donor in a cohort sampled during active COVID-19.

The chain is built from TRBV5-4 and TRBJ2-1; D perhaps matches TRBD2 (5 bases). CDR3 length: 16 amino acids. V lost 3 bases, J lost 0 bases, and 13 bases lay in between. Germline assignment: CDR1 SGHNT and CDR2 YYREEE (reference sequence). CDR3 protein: CASSSTIMSSYNEQFF. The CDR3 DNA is TGTGCCAGCAGCTCGACTATCATGAGCTCCTACAATGAGCAGTTCTTC.

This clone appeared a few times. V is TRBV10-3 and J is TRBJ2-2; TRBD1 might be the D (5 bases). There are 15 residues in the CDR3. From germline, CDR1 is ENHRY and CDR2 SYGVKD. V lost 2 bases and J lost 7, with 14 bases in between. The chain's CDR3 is CAISENAGLYGELFF. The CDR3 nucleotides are TGTGCCATCAGTGAGAACGCAGGGCTTTACGGGGAGCTGTTTTTT.

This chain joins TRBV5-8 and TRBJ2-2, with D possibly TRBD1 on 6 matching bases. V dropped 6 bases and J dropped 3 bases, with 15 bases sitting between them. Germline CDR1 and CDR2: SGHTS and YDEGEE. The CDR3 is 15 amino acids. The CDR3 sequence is CASKQIPGDTGELFF. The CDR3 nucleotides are TGTGCCAGCAAACAAATCCCAGGGGACACCGGGGAGCTGTTTTTT.

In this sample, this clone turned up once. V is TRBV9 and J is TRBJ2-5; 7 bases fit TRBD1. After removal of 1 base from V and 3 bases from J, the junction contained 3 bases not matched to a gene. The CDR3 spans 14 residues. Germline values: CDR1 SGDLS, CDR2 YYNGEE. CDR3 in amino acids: CASSVSTGEETQYF. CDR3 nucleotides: TGTGCCAGCAGCGTAAGTACAGGGGAAGAGACCCAGTACTTC.

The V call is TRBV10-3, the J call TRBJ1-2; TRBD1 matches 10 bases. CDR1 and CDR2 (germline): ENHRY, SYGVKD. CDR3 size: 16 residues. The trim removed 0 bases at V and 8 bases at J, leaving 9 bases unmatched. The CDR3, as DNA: TGTGCCATCAGTGAGTCCCCCCCGGGGACAGGGGACGGCTACACCTTC. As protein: CAISESPPGTGDGYTF.

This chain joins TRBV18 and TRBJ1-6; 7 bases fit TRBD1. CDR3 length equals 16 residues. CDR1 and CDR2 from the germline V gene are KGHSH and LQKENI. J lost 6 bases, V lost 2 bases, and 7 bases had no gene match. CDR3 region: CASSPGTAGGNSPLHF. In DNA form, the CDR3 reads TGTGCCAGCTCACCAGGGACAGCAGGCGGTAATTCACCCCTCCACTTT. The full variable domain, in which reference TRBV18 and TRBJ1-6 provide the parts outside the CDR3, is NAGVMQNPRHLVRRRGQEARLRCSPMKGHSHVYWYRQLPEEGLKFMVYLQKENIIDESGMPKERFSAEFPKEGPSILRIQQVVRGDSAAYFCASSPGTAGGNSPLHFGNGTRLTVT.

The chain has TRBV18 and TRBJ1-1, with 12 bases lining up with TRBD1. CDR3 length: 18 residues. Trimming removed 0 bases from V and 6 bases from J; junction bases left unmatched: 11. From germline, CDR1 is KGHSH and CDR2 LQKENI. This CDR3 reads CASSPPARDRGPIPEAFF. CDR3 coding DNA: TGTGCCAGCTCACCACCTGCCCGGGACAGGGGGCCTATCCCTGAAGCTTTCTTT. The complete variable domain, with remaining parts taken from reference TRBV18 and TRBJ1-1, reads NAGVMQNPRHLVRRRGQEARLRCSPMKGHSHVYWYRQLPEEGLKFMVYLQKENIIDESGMPKERFSAEFPKEGPSILRIQQVVRGDSAAYFCASSPPARDRGPIPEAFFGQGTRLTVV.

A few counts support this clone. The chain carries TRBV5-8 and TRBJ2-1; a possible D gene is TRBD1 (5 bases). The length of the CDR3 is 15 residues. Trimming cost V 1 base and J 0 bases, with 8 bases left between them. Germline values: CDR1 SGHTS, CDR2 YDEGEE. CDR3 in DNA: TGTGCCAGCAGCTTGCAGGGCAGCTCCTACAATGAGCAGTTCTTC. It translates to CASSLQGSSYNEQFF.

The CDR3 loop is CASSPENQETQYF. As DNA, the CDR3 is TGTGCCAGCAGCCCGGAGAACCAAGAGACCCAGTACTTC. The chain joins TRBV9 to TRBJ2-5, with D hard to call. V was trimmed by 4 bases and J by 0 bases, leaving 7 bases between them. The CDR3 length is 13 residues. Germline CDR1 SGDLS, CDR2 YYNGEE.

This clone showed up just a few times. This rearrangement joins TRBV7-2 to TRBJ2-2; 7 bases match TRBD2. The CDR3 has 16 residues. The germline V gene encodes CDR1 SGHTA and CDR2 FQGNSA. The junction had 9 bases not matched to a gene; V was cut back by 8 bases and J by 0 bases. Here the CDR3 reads CASGGEISANTGELFF. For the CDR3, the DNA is TGTGCCAGCGGGGGGGAGATCTCCGCGAACACCGGGGAGCTGTTTTTT.

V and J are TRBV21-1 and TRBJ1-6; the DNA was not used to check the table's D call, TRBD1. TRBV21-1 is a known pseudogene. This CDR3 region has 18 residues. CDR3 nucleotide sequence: TGTGCCAGCAGCAAAGTTTCCCTGGGGCACTCCTATAATTCACCCCTCCACTTT. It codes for CASSKVSLGHSYNSPLHF.

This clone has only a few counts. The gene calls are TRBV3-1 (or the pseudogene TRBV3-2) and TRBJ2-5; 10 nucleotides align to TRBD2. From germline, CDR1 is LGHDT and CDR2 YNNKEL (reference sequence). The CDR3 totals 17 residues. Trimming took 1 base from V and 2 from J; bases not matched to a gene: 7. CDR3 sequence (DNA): TGTGCCAGCAGCCAAGGTCAGACTAGCGGGCATCAAGAGACCCAGTACTTC. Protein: CASSQGQTSGHQETQYF.

The CDR3 nucleotides read TGCGCCAGCAGCTTGTTGGGACAGGGGGACTACGAGCAGTACTTC. Translated: CASSLLGQGDYEQYF. This chain uses TRBV5-1 with TRBJ2-7, with 11 bases lining up with TRBD1. Germline V gene data show CDR1 as SGHRS and CDR2 as YFSETQ. CDR3 size: 15 residues. V lost 1 base, J lost 3 bases, and 3 bases stayed unmatched.

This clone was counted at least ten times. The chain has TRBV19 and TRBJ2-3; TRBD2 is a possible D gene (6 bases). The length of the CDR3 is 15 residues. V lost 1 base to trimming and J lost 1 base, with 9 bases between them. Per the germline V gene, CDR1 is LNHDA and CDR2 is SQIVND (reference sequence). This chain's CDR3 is CASSIVGGGTDTQYF. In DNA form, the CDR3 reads TGTGCCAGTAGTATAGTTGGCGGGGGCACAGATACGCAGTATTTT.

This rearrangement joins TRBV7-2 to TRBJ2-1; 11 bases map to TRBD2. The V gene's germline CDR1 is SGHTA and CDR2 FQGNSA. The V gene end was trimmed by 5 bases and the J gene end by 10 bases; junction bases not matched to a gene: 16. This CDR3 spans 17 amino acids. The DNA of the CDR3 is TGTGCCAGCAGCCCTCTCCCTTTAGCGGGGGGGCCAAAGGAGCAGTTCTTC. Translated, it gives CASSPLPLAGGPKEQFF.

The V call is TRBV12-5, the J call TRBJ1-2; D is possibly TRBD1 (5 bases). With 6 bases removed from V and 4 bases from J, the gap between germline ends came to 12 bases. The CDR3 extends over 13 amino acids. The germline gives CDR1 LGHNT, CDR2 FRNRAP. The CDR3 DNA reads TGTGCTAGTGGAAAATCCGACAGCTATGGCTACACCTTC. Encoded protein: CASGKSDSYGYTF.

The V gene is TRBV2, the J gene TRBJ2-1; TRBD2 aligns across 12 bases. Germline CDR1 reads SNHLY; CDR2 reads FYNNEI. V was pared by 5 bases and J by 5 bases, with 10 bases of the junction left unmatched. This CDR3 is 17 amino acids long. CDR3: CASSRASGGALNNEQFF. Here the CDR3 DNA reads TGTGCCAGCAGTAGGGCTAGCGGGGGGGCTTTGAACAATGAGCAGTTCTTC.

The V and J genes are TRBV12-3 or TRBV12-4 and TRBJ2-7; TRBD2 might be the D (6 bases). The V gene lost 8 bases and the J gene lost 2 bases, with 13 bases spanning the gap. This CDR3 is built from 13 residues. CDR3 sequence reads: CASGERAPYEQYF. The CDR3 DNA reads TGTGCCAGCGGGGAGCGGGCCCCCTACGAGCAGTACTTC.

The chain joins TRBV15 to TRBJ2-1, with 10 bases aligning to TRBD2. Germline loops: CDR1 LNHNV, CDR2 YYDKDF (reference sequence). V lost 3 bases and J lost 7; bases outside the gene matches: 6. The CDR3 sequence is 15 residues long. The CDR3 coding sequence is TGTGCCACCAGCAGTCGCAGCGGGGGGGAGAATGAGCAGTTCTTC. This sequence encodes CATSSRSGGENEQFF.

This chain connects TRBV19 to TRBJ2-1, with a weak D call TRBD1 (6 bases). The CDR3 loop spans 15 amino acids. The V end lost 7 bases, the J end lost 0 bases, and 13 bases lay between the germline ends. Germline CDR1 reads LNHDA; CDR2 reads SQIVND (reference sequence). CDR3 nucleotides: TGTGCCAGTAACACCGGACAGTCCTCCTACAATGAGCAGTTCTTC. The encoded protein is CASNTGQSSYNEQFF.

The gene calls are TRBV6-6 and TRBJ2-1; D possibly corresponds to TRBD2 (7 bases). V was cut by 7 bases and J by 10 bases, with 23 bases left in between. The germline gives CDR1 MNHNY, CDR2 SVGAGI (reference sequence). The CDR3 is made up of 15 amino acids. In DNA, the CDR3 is TGTGCCAGCACAAAAGGGCTAGGGGGGGGCGCCGAGCAGTTCTTC. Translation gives CASTKGLGGGAEQFF.

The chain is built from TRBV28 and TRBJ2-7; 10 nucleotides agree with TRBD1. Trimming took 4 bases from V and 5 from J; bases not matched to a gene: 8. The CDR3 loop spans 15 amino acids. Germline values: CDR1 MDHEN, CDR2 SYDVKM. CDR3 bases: TGTGCCAGCAGTTGGGGCGGGACAGGGGAAGACGAGCAGTACTTC. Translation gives CASSWGGTGEDEQYF.

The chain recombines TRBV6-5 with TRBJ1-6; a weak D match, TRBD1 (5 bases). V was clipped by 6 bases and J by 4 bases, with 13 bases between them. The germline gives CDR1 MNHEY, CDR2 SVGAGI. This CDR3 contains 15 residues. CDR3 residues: CASSHETAYNSPLHF. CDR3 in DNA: TGTGCCAGCAGCCATGAGACAGCTTATAATTCACCCCTCCACTTT.